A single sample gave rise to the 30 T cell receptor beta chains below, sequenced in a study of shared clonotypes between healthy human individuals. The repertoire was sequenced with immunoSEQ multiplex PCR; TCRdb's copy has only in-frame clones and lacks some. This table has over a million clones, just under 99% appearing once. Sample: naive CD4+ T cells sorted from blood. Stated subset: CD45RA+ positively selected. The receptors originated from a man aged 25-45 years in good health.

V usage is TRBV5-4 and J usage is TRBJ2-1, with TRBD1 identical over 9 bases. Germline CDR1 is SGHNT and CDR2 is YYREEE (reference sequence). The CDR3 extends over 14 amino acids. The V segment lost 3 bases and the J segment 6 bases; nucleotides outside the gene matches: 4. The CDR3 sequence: CASSSSTGGNEQFF. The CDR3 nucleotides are TGTGCCAGCAGCTCGTCGACAGGGGGCAATGAGCAGTTCTTC.

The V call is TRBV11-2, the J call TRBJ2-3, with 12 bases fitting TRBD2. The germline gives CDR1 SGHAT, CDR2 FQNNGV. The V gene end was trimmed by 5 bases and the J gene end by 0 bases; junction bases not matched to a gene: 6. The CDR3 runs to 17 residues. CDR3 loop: CASSPRLAGASTDTQYF. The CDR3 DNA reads TGTGCCAGCAGCCCACGACTAGCGGGAGCCAGCACAGATACGCAGTATTTT. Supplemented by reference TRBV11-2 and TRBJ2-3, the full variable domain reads EAGVAQSPRYKIIEKRQSVAFWCNPISGHATLYWYQQILGQGPKLLIQFQNNGVVDDSQLPKDRFSAERLKGVDSTLKIQPAKLEDSAVYLCASSPRLAGASTDTQYFGPGTRLTVL.

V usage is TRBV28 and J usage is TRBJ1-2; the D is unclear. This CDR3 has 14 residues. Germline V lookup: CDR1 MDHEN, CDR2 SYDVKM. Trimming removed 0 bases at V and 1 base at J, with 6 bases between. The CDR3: CASSLWASNYGYTF. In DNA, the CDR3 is TGTGCCAGCAGTTTATGGGCCAGTAACTATGGCTACACCTTC.

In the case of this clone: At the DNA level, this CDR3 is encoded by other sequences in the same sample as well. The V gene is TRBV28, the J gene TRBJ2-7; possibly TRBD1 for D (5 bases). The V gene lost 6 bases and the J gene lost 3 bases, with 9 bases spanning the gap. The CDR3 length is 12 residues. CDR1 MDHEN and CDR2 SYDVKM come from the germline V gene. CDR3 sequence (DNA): TGTGCCAGCAGCTTGGGGCTCTACGAGCAGTACTTC. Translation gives CASSLGLYEQYF. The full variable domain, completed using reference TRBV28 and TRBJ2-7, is DVKVTQSSRYLVKRTGEKVFLECVQDMDHENMFWYRQDPGLGLRLIYFSYDVKMKEKGDIPEGYSVSREKKERFSLILESASTNQTSMYLCASSLGLYEQYFGPGTRLTVT.

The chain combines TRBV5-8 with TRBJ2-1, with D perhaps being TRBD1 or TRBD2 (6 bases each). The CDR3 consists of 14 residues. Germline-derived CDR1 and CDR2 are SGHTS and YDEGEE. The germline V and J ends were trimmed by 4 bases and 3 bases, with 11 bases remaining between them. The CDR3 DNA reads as TGTGCCAGCAGCGGAGGGGACAACTACAATGAGCAGTTCTTC. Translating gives CASSGGDNYNEQFF.

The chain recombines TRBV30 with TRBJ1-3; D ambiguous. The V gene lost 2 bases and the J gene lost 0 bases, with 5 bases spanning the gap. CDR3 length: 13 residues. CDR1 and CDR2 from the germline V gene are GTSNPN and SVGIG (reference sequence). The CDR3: CAWSSGSGNTIYF. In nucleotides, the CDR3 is TGTGCCTGGAGTTCGGGCTCTGGAAACACCATATATTTT.

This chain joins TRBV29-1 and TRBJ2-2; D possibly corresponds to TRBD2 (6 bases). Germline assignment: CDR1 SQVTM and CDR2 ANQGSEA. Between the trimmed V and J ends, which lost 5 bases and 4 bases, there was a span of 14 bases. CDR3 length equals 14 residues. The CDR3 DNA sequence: TGCAGCGTTAAAGTGGGAGGTGTCACCGGGGAGCTGTTTTTT. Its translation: CSVKVGGVTGELFF.

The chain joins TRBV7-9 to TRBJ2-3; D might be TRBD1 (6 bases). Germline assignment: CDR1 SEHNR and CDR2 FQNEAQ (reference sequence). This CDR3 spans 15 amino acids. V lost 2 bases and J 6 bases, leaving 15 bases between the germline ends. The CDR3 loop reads CASSLRGTPTDTQYF. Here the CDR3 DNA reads TGTGCCAGCAGCTTAAGGGGGACGCCCACGGATACGCAGTATTTT.

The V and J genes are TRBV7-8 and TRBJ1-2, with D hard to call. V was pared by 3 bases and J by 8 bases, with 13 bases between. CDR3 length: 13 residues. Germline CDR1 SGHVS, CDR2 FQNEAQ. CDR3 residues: CASSLSLAGGYTF. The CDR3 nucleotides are TGTGCCAGCAGCTTGTCCCTCGCGGGAGGCTACACCTTC.

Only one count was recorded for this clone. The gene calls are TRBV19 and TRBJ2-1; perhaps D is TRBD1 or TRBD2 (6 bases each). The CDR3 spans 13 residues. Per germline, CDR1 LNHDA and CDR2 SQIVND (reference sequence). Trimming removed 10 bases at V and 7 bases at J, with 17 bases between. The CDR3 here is CATSIQGRNEQFF. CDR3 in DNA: TGTGCCACCAGTATCCAGGGGAGGAATGAGCAGTTCTTC.

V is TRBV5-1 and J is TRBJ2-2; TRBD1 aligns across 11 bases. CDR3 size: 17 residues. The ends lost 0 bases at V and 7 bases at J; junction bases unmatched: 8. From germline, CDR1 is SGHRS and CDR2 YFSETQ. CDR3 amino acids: CASSLAGQGAVHGELFF. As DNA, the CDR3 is TGCGCCAGCAGCTTGGCCGGACAGGGGGCTGTTCACGGGGAGCTGTTTTTT.

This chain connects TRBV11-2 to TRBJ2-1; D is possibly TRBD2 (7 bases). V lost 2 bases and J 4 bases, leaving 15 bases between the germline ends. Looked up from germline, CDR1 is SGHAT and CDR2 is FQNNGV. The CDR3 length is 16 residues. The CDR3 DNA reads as TGTGCCAGCAGCTTAAAGTTGCGGGGGACATACAATGAGCAGTTCTTC. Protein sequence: CASSLKLRGTYNEQFF.

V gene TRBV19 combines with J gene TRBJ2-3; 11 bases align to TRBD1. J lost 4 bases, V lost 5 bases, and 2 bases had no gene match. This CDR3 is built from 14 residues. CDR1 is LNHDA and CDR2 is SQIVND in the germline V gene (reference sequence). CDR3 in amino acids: CASSGQGAADTQYF. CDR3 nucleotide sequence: TGTGCCAGTAGTGGACAGGGGGCCGCAGATACGCAGTATTTT.

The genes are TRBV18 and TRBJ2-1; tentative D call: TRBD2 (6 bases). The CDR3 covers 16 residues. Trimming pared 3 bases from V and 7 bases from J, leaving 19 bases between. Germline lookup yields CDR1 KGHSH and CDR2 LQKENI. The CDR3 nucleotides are TGTGCCAGCTCACCCAACGGGAGAGGGGTCGAGAATGAGCAGTTCTTC. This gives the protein CASSPNGRGVENEQFF.

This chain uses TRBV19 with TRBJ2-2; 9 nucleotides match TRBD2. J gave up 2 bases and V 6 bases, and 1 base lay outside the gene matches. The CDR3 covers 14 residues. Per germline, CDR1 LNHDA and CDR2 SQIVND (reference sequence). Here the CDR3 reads CASRAGGNTGELFF. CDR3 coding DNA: TGTGCCAGTAGAGCGGGAGGTAACACCGGGGAGCTGTTTTTT. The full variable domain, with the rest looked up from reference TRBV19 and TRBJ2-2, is DGGITQSPKYLFRKEGQNVTLSCEQNLNHDAMYWYRQDPGQGLRLIYYSQIVNDFQKGDIAEGYSVSREKKESFPLTVTSAQKNPTAFYLCASRAGGNTGELFFGEGSRLTVL.

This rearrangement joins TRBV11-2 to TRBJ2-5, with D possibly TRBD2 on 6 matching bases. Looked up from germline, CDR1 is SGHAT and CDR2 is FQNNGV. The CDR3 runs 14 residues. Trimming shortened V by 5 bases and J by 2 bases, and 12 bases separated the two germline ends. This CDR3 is CASSPTSPQETQYF. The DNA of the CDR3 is TGTGCCAGCAGCCCCACTAGCCCGCAAGAGACCCAGTACTTC.

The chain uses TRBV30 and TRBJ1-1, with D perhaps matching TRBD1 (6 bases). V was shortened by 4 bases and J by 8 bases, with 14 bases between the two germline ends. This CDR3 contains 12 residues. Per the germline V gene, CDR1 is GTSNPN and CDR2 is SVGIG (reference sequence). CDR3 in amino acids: CAWNPYGTEAFF. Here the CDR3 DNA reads TGTGCCTGGAACCCCTATGGGACAGAAGCTTTCTTT.

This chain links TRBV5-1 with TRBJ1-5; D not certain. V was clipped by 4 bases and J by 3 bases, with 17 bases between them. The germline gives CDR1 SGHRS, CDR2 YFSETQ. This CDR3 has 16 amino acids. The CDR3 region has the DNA TGCGCCAGCAGCAAAGAGGTGATCGGAGCCAATCAGCCCCAGCATTTT. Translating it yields CASSKEVIGANQPQHF. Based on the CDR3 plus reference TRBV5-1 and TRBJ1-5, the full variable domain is KAGVTQTPRYLIKTRGQQVTLSCSPISGHRSVSWYQQTPGQGLQFLFEYFSETQRNKGNFPGRFSGRQFSNSRSEMNVSTLELGDSALYLCASSKEVIGANQPQHFGDGTRLSIL.

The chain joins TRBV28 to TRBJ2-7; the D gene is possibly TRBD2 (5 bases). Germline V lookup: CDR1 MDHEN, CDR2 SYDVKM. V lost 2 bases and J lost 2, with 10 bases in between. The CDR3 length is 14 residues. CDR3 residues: CASSLIHGTYEQYF. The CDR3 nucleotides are TGTGCCAGCAGTTTAATTCACGGGACCTACGAGCAGTACTTC. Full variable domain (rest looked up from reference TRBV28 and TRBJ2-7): DVKVTQSSRYLVKRTGEKVFLECVQDMDHENMFWYRQDPGLGLRLIYFSYDVKMKEKGDIPEGYSVSREKKERFSLILESASTNQTSMYLCASSLIHGTYEQYFGPGTRLTVT.

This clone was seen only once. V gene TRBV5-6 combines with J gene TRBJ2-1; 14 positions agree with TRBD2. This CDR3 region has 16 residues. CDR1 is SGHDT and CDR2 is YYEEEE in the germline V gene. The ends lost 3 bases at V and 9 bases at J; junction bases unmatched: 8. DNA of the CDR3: TGTGCCAGCAGCTGGGGGACTAGCGGGAGATTTAGTGAGCAGTTCTTC. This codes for CASSWGTSGRFSEQFF.

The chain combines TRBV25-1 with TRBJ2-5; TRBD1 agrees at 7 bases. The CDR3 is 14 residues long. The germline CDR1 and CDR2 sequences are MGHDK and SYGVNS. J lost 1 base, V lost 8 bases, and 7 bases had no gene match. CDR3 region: CASGKTGRQETQYF. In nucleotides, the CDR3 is TGTGCCAGCGGAAAGACAGGGCGCCAAGAGACCCAGTACTTC.

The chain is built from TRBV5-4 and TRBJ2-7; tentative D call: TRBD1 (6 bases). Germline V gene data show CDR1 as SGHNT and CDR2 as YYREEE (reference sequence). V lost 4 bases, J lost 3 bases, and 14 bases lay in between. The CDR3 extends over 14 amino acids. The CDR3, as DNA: TGTGCCAGCAGCCGTGCAGGGGCGGACTACGAGCAGTACTTC. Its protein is CASSRAGADYEQYF.

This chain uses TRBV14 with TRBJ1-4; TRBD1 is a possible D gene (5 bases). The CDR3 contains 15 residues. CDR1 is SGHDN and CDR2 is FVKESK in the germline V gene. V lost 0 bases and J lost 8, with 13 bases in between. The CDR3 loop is CASSQDGARGEKLFF. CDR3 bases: TGTGCCAGCAGCCAAGATGGGGCTCGCGGGGAAAAACTGTTTTTT.

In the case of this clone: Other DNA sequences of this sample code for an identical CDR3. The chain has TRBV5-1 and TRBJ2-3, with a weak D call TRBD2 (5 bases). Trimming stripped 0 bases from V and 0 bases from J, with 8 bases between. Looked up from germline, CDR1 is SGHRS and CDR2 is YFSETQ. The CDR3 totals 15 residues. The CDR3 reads CASSLAAASTDTQYF. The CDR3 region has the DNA TGCGCCAGCAGCTTGGCAGCGGCTAGCACAGATACGCAGTATTTT.

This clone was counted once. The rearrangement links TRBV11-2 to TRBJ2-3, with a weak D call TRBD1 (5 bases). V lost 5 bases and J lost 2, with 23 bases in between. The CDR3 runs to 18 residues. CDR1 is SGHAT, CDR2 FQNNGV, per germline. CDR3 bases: TGTGCCAGCAGCCATCCGGTTCGCAGGGTTACAAACACAGATACGCAGTATTTT. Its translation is CASSHPVRRVTNTDTQYF.

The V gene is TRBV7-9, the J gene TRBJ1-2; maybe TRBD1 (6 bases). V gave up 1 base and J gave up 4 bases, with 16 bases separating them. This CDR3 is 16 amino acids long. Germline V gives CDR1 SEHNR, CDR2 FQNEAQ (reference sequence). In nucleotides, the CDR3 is TGTGCCAGCAGCTTAGTGTTACAGGGTGCTATCTATGGCTACACCTTC. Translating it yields CASSLVLQGAIYGYTF.

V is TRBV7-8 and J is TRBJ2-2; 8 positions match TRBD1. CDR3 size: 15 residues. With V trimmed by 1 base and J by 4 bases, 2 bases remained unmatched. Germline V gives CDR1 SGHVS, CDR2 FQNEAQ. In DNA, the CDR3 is TGTGCCAGCAGCTTAGGACAGGGGAGCACCGGGGAGCTGTTTTTT. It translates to CASSLGQGSTGELFF.

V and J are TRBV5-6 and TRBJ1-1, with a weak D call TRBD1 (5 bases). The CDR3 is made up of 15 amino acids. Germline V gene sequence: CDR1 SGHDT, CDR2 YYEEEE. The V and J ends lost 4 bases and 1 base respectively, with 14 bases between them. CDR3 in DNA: TGTGCCAGCAGCGGAACACAGGAAGGGAACACTGAAGCTTTCTTT. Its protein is CASSGTQEGNTEAFF.

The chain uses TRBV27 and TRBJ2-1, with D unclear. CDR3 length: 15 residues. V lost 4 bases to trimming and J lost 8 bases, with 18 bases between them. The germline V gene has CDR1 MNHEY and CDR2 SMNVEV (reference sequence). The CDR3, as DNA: TGTGCCAGCAGTTGGAGAGACACGGGCTGGGATGAGCAGTTCTTC. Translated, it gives CASSWRDTGWDEQFF.

The CDR3 DNA follows: TGCAGCGTTCAGGGTACCTGGTTAGAGACCCAGTACTTC. Protein: CSVQGTWLETQYF. The chain is built from TRBV29-1 and TRBJ2-5, with D tentatively TRBD1 (5 bases). CDR3 length: 13 residues. V was cut by 5 bases and J by 4 bases, with 14 bases left in between. Germline loops: CDR1 SQVTM, CDR2 ANQGSEA.